One sample yielded the 2 T cell receptor beta chains listed below, sequenced in a study of human T cells and chemical hapten exposure. Researchers extracted total RNA from unfractionated whole blood. The study used a library that attached unique molecular identifiers to individual cDNA molecules. TCRdb re-analysed the reads in MiXCR, keeping a single row per CDR3 protein. The sample records 100,000 to 150,000 distinct CDR3 sequences, over 6.5% being singletons. The material sequenced was whole blood. The origin of the receptors is a human donor in good health. Some clones in this sample may be carry-over from other donors' samples.

The chain is built from TRBV20-1 and TRBJ2-3, with D hard to call. Deletions cut 3 bases from V and 8 bases from J, with 15 bases between. The CDR3 extends over 13 amino acids. Germline V gene data show CDR1 as DFQATT and CDR2 as SNEGSKA (reference sequence). This chain's CDR3 is CSASSQDFGTQYF. The CDR3 region has the DNA TGCAGTGCTAGTAGTCAGGATTTTGGTACGCAGTATTTT.

This clonotype was observed a few times. The chain combines TRBV6-5 with TRBJ2-3; maybe TRBD2 (6 bases). Trimming stripped 6 bases from V and 6 bases from J, with 19 bases between. There are 15 residues in the CDR3. Per germline, CDR1 MNHEY and CDR2 SVGAGI. CDR3 sequence: CASRGTGSTHDTQYF. The DNA of the CDR3 is TGTGCCAGCAGGGGGACCGGGAGTACACACGATACGCAGTATTTT.